A selection of T cell receptor beta chains follows, all from one sample in a study of chemoradiotherapy in HPV16-positive cancers. TCRdb keeps only in-frame clones here, not all; method: immunoSEQ multiplex PCR. Counted here are roughly 20,000 clones, 80% to 95% occurring once; the ten biggest clones make up roughly a sixth. Source: blood, taken from a patient who underwent chemoradiotherapy. The receptors derive from a human donor with HPV-associated anogenital cancer. The CDR3 runs from the conserved cysteine through the conserved F or W.

cdr3_length v_call cdr3_aa
14 TRBV14 CASSQELGGNEQFF
13 TRBV2 CASRSLAPGELFF
13 TRBV12-5 CASGIRRDQPQHF
13 TRBV14 CASSPTIYTEAFF
14 TRBV29-1 CSILGTGGNNEQFF
15 TRBV7-2 CASSPGLAGGKTQYF
17 TRBV4-1 CASSQDILALSTDTQYF
14 TRBV2 CASTAGVSGTEAFF
17 TRBV19 CASSMPFPRGGQETQYF
14 TRBV5-1 CASSPEGGRSTQYF
14 TRBV19 CASSIRQGWNEQFF
12 TRBV28 CASSPPRGPQHF
13 TRBV6-1 CATLETGNQPQHF
13 TRBV10-2 CASSALGTDTQYF
14 TRBV18 CASSLGTGADTQYF
17 TRBV5-6 CASSQWTSGSVYNEQFF
16 TRBV4-2 CASSLALGTRSYEQYF
15 TRBV19 CASSIFAGVEETQYF
15 TRBV6-6 CASSYGTGGEYEQYF
13 TRBV6-1 CASSVLLNTEAFF
19 TRBV19 CASSDSPVQGYFSNQPQHF
11 TRBV10-3 CAISDKLEQFF
16 TRBV6-5 CASSFTSGTGYNEQFF
15 TRBV15 CATSPKLAGNDEQYF